Sequencing of this T cell receptor beta chain was carried out in a study of regulatory T cells in long-lasting Graves disease. The sample's time point: newly diagnosed GD, antithyroid drugs for less than 3 months. Making the TCR library involved RNA that had been extracted from PBMCs. The ends lost 6 bases at V and 10 bases at J; junction bases unmatched: 15. The length of the CDR3 is 16 residues. This clonotype has a handful of counts. Its antigen is still unknown. Study-wide results and caveats: When disease was persistent, TRBV28, TRBJ1-2 and TRBJ2-5 were the favored segments.

CDR3 regions were amplified by Arm-PCR using iRepertoire HTBI primers to build TCR beta libraries. TCRdb re-analysed the multiplex PCR reads in MiXCR, keeping a single row per CDR3 protein. In the table there are roughly 500,000 distinct CDR3 sequences, around an eighth of which are singletons. The sample was also linked to a second study, of T cells in Graves' hyperthyroidism and ophthalmopathy. That paper notes: Uncontrolled infections, other autoimmune diseases, pregnancy or lactation led to exclusion of patients. A median about 6.5 months before onset, the model predicted ophthalmopathy.

The origin of this receptor is a man between 25 and 39 years old with Graves disease. Here the sequenced sample was peripheral blood mononuclear cells (PBMCs), taken at new diagnosis, from a patient treated with antithyroid drugs. This chain connects TRBV12-3 or TRBV12-4 to TRBJ1-6; TRBD1 matches at 7 bases. In DNA, the CDR3 is TGTGCCAGCAGCCGACGACAGGGAAGGTCGGGGTCACCCCTCCACTTT. Translation gives CASSRRQGRSGSPLHF.